These T cell receptor beta chains were read from a single sample in a study of T cell responses to AZD1222 COVID-19 vaccine. Sequencing was performed with immunoSEQ multiplex PCR; in TCRdb, only in-frame clones are kept and a portion is missing. Of 55,000 to 85,000 clones listed, around 83% are singletons. Specimen: peripheral blood, collected on day 0 of AZD1222 vaccination. These receptors originate from an adult in good health. The CDR3 runs from the conserved cysteine through the conserved F or W. The order of the fields is J gene, clone size, V gene, D gene, CDR3 DNA, CDR3 protein. The D gene is left open where the match is weak. Some rows mark clone size as missing; the rest say once, few, many or name a class of expanded clone.

>TRBJ2-3|NA|TRBV5-1|TRBD1
TGCGCCAGCAGCTTCCCGGGACAGGGGAAGGCAGATACGCAGTATTTT
CASSFPGQGKADTQYF
>TRBJ2-4|once|TRBV4-1|TRBD2
TGCGCCAGCAGCCATCTAGCGGGGGGCTGGGACATTCAGTACTTC
CASSHLAGGWDIQYF
>TRBJ1-2|NA|TRBV7-8|NA
TGTGCCAGCAGCTTAGGACAGAGCCCTAACTATGGCTACACCTTC
CASSLGQSPNYGYTF
>TRBJ1-5|NA|TRBV12-3/TRBV12-4|TRBD1
TGTGCCAGCAGTTGGGACAGGGGCCAGCCCCAGCATTTT
CASSWDRGQPQHF
>TRBJ1-1|NA|TRBV6-5|TRBD1
TGTGCCAGCAGTTGGGGACAGGGGTTGAACACTGAAGCTTTCTTT
CASSWGQGLNTEAFF
>TRBJ1-2|NA|TRBV6-1|NA
TGTGCCAGCAGTGAATTTGACAGAAGTAACTATGGCTACACCTTC
CASSEFDRSNYGYTF
>TRBJ1-1|once|TRBV30|NA
TGTGCCTGGAGTGCCCAAGACCGTGACGCTGAAGCTTTCTTT
CAWSAQDRDAEAFF
>TRBJ2-7|NA|TRBV13|NA
TGTGCCAGCAGCCCCCGACCAGGGGAAACCGAGCAGTACTTC
CASSPRPGETEQYF
>TRBJ2-6|NA|TRBV24-1|NA
TGTGCCACCAGTGATTATCCCGACAAGACTGGGGCCAACGTCCTGACTTTC
CATSDYPDKTGANVLTF
>TRBJ2-3|NA|TRBV18|NA
TGTGCCAGCTCTCCCACCACAGATACGCAGTATTTT
CASSPTTDTQYF
>TRBJ1-5|NA|TRBV6-2/TRBV6-3|NA
TGTGCCAGCAGTTACTCGATCGGTAGCAATCAGCCCCAGCATTTT
CASSYSIGSNQPQHF
>TRBJ2-7|NA|TRBV11-3|NA
TGTGCCAGCAGCTTGCGGCTCCCGAACAGGGAAAGGGGCTACGAGCAGTACTTC
CASSLRLPNRERGYEQYF
>TRBJ2-5|few|TRBV10-3|TRBD2
TGTGCCATCAGCCTAGCGGGGGAAGAGACCCAGTACTTC
CAISLAGEETQYF
>TRBJ1-3|NA|TRBV5-1|NA
TGCGCCAGCAGCTTGTGGGACTCTGGAAACACCATATATTTT
CASSLWDSGNTIYF
>TRBJ1-3|NA|TRBV11-3|NA
TGTGCCAGCAGCTTAGACCGCTGGACAACTACCTCTGGAAACACCATATATTTT
CASSLDRWTTTSGNTIYF
>TRBJ1-1|NA|TRBV30|NA
TGTGCCTGGACCCATTGGCCAAGCTTGAACACTGAAGCTTTCTTT
CAWTHWPSLNTEAFF
>TRBJ1-2|NA|TRBV6-5|NA
TGTGCCAGCAGCCCGACAGAGGACTATGGCTACACCTTC
CASSPTEDYGYTF
>TRBJ2-1|NA|TRBV7-3|NA
TGTGCCAGCAGCTCTCTAGGGTACAATGAGCAGTTCTTC
CASSSLGYNEQFF
>TRBJ2-1|NA|TRBV9|TRBD1
TGTGCCAGCAGCTTAAGGTCAGGGGGTCATTGGGATGAGCAGTTCTTC
CASSLRSGGHWDEQFF
>TRBJ1-5|NA|TRBV19|NA
TGTGCCAGTAGGCAGGGATTACTATGGGATCAGCCCCAGCATTTT
CASRQGLLWDQPQHF
>TRBJ2-1|NA|TRBV28|TRBD2
TGTGCCAGCAGTCCCCCGGGGCTAGCGGGTGATGAGCAGTTCTTC
CASSPPGLAGDEQFF
>TRBJ2-2|NA|TRBV16|NA
TGTGCCAGCAGCCAGACAGGATATGGCACCGGGGAGCTGTTTTTT
CASSQTGYGTGELFF
>TRBJ1-1|NA|TRBV28|NA
TGTGCCAGCAGTTTCCAGGGGCGCGGGACTGAAGCTTTCTTT
CASSFQGRGTEAFF
>TRBJ2-6|NA|TRBV6-2/TRBV6-3|NA
TGTGCCAGCAGTACCGGGGACCTAGGGAGGGCCAACGTCCTGACTTTC
CASSTGDLGRANVLTF
>TRBJ1-1|once|TRBV7-9|TRBD1
TGTGCCAGCAGCTTATATCTTTCGGGGCAGGGGGGAAACACTGAAGCTTTCTTT
CASSLYLSGQGGNTEAFF
>TRBJ2-7|once|TRBV2|TRBD1
TGTGCCAGCAGAGAGGGACAGGGGGCTGACGAGCAGTACTTC
CASREGQGADEQYF
>TRBJ2-7|few|TRBV18|NA
TGTGCCAGCTCACCACCGGCTAGCGCCGCCTACGAGCAGTACTTC
CASSPPASAAYEQYF
>TRBJ2-1|NA|TRBV28|NA
TGTGCCAGCAGTTTACAATCTAGCTTTGAGCAGTTCTTC
CASSLQSSFEQFF
>TRBJ2-2|NA|TRBV7-3|NA
TGTGCCAGCAGCTTTAACTTGGGGGTCCCCGGGGAGCTGTTTTTT
CASSFNLGVPGELFF
>TRBJ1-5|NA|TRBV11-2|NA
TGTGCCAGCAGCGAAAGGGGGGTCGGCAATCAGCCCCAGCATTTT
CASSERGVGNQPQHF
>TRBJ2-3|NA|TRBV5-1|TRBD2
TGCGCCAGCAGCTTGGCACTAGCGGGTCGGGATACGCAGTATTTT
CASSLALAGRDTQYF
>TRBJ1-1|NA|TRBV10-3|NA
TGTGCCATCAAGGGCAGTAAAACTGAAGCTTTCTTT
CAIKGSKTEAFF
>TRBJ1-1|NA|TRBV6-6|NA
TGTGCCAGCAGGAACCCAGGGGAAACTGAAGCTTTCTTT
CASRNPGETEAFF
>TRBJ2-7|NA|TRBV3-1/TRBV3-2|NA
TGTGCCAGCAGCCAAACTTTCCTCTCCGGGACGAAGTACTTC
CASSQTFLSGTKYF
>TRBJ2-3|NA|TRBV30|NA
TGTGCCTGGAGTGTGACTTCCCAATACACAGATACGCAGTATTTT
CAWSVTSQYTDTQYF
>TRBJ1-4|NA|TRBV10-3|TRBD1
TGTGCCATCGCAGCGGGGACAGGGCCCTTGAATGAAAAACTGTTTTTT
CAIAAGTGPLNEKLFF
>TRBJ2-1|NA|TRBV27|NA
TGTGCCAGCAGGACCGCCAATGAGCAGTTCTTC
CASRTANEQFF
>TRBJ2-7|NA|TRBV6-5|NA
TGTGCCAGCGGTACCGGGGGCCCCTACGAGCAGTACTTC
CASGTGGPYEQYF
>TRBJ2-2|once|TRBV10-3|TRBD2
TGTGCCATCAGCCGAACGGGACTAGCGAACACCGGGGAGCTGTTTTTT
CAISRTGLANTGELFF
>TRBJ1-6|NA|TRBV19|NA
TGTGCCAGCGTTTCCGCCGGGAAAAATAGTTCACCCCTCCACTTT
CASVSAGKNSSPLHF
>TRBJ1-6|NA|TRBV5-1|TRBD1
TGCGCCAGCAGCTTGCAATCCGGGACAGGAGACTATAATTCACCCCTCCACTTT
CASSLQSGTGDYNSPLHF